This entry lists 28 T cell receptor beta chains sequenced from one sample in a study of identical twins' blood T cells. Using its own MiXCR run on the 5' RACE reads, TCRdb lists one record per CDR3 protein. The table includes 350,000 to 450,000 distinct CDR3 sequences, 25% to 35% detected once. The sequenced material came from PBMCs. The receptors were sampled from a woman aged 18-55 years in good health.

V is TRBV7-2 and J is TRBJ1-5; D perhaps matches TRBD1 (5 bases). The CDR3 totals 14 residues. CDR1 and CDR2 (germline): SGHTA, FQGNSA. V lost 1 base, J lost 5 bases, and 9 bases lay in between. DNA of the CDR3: TGTGCCAGCAGCTTAGTCGGGGGATATCAGCCCCAGCATTTT. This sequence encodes CASSLVGGYQPQHF.

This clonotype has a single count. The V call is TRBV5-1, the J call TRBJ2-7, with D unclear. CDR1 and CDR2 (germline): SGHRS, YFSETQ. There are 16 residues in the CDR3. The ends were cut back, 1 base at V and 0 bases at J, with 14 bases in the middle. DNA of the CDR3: TGCGCCAGCAGCTTGCAGTCGGTGACCCTCTCCTACGAGCAGTACTTC. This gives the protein CASSLQSVTLSYEQYF.

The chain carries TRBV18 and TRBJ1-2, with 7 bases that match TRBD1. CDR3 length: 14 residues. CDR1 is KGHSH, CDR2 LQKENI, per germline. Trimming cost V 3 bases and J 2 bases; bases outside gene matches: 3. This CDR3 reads CASSPQGDNYGYTF. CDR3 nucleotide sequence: TGTGCCAGCTCACCCCAGGGGGACAACTATGGCTACACCTTC.

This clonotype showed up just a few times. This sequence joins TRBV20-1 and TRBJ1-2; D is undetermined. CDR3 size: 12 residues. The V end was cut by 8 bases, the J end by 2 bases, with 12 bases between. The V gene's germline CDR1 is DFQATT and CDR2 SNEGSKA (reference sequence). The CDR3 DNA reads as TGCAGTTCCCACCGGCAGAACTATGGCTACACCTTC. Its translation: CSSHRQNYGYTF.

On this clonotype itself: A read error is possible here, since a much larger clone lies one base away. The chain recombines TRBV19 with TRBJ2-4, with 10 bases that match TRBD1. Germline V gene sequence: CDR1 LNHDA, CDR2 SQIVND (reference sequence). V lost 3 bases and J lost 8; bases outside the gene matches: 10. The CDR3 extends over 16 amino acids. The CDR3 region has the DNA TGTGCCAGTAGTATGGAGGGACAGGGGATACGGGACATTCAGTACTTC. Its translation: CASSMEGQGIRDIQYF.

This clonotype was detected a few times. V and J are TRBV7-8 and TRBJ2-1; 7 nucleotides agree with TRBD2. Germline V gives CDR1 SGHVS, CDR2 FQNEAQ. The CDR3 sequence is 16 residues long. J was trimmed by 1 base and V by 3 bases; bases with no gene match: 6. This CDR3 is CASSFNSGLSYNEQFF. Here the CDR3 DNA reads TGTGCCAGCAGCTTTAATAGCGGGCTATCCTACAATGAGCAGTTCTTC.

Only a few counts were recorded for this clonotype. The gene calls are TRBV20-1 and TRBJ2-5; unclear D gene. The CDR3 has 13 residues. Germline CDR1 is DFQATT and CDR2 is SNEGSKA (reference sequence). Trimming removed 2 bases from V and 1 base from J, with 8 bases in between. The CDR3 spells CSARLRSQETQYF. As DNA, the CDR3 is TGCAGTGCTAGACTCCGTTCCCAAGAGACCCAGTACTTC.

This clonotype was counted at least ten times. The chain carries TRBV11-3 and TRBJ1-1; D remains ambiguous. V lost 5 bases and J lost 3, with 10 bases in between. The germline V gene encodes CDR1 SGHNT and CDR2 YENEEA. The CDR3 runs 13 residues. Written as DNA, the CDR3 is TGTGCCAGCAGCGCCTTCAGAGACACTGAAGCTTTCTTT. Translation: CASSAFRDTEAFF.

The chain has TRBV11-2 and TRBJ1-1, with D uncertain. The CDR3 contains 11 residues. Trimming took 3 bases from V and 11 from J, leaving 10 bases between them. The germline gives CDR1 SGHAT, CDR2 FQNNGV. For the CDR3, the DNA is TGTGCCAGCAGCTTGTCGCTTTTCGCTTTCTTT. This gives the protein CASSLSLFAFF.

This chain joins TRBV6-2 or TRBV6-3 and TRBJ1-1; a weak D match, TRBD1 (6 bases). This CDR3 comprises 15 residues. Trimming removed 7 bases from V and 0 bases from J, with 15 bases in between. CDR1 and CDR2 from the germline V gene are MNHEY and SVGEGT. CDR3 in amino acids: CASNGGRFMNTEAFF. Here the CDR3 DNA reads TGTGCCAGCAATGGGGGGCGCTTCATGAACACTGAAGCTTTCTTT.

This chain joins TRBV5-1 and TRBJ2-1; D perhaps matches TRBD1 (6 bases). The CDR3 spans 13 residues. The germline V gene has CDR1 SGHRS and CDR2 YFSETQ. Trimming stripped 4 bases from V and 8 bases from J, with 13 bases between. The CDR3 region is CASSPQGFDEQFF. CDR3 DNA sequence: TGCGCCAGCAGCCCACAGGGTTTCGATGAGCAGTTCTTC.

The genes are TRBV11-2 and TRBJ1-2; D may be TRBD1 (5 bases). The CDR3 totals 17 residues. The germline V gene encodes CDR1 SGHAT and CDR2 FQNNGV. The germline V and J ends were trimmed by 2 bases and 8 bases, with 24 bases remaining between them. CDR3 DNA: TGTGCCAGCAGCTTACAGGCTATCGGTGGGGGGTTACGCGGCTACACCTTC. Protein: CASSLQAIGGGLRGYTF.

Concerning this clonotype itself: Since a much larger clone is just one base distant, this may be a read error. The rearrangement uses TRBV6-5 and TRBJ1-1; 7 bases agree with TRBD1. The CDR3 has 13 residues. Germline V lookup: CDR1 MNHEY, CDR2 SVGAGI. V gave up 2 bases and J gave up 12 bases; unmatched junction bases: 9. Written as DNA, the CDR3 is TGTGCCAGCAGTTACCGGGACAGATACCGGACTTTCTTT. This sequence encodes CASSYRDRYRTFF.

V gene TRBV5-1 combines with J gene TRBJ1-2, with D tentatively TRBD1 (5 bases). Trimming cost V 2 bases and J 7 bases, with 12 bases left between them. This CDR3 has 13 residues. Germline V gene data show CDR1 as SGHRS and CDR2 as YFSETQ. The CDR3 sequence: CASSFGTVLGYTF. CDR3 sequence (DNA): TGCGCCAGCAGCTTCGGGACCGTGCTTGGCTACACCTTC.

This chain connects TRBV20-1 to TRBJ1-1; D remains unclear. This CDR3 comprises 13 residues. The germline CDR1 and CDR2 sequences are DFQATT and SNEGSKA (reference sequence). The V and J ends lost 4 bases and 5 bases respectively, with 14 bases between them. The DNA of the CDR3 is TGCAGTGCTACAGTCCGAGGGAATACTGAAGCTTTCTTT. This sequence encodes CSATVRGNTEAFF.

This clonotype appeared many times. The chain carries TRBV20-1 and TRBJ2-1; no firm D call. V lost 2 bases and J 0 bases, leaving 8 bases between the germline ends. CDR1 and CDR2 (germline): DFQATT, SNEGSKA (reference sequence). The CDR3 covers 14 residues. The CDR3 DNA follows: TGCAGTGCTAGAATCGGCCTCTCCTACAATGAGCAGTTCTTC. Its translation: CSARIGLSYNEQFF.

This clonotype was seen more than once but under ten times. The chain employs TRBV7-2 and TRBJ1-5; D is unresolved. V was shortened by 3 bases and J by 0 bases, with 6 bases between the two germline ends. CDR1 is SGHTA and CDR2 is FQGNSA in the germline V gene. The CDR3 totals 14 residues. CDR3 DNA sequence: TGTGCCAGCAGCTTCTTATATAGCAATCAGCCCCAGCATTTT. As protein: CASSFLYSNQPQHF.

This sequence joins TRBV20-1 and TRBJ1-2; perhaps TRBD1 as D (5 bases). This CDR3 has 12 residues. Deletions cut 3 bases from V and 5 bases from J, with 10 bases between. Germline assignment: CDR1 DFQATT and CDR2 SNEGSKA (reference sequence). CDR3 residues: CSASDSVYGYTF. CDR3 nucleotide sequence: TGCAGTGCTAGCGACAGCGTTTATGGCTACACCTTC.

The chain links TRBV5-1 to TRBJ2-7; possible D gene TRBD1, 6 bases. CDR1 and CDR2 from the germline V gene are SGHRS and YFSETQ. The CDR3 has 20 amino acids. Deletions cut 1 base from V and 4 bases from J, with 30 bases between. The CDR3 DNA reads TGCGCCAGCAGCTTGAAATTCCGGGCCCAACAGGGCCTTCATCTATACGAGCAGTACTTC. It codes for CASSLKFRAQQGLHLYEQYF.

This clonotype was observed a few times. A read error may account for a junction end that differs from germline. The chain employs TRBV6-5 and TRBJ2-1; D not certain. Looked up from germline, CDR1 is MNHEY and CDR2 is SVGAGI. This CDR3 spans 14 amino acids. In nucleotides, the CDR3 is TGTGTCAGCAGTTACTCATTGACTTTCAATGAGCAGTTCTTT. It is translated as CVSSYSLTFNEQFF.

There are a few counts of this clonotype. This CDR3 reads CASSQDYGSGMVFF. CDR3 bases: TGTGCCAGCAGCCAAGATTATGGGAGCGGGATGGTGTTCTTC. The chain joins TRBV4-2 to TRBJ2-1; 7 nucleotides line up with TRBD2. CDR3 length: 14 residues. Looked up from germline, CDR1 is LGHNA and CDR2 is YNFKEQ. Trimming took 0 bases from V and 15 from J; bases not matched to a gene: 11.

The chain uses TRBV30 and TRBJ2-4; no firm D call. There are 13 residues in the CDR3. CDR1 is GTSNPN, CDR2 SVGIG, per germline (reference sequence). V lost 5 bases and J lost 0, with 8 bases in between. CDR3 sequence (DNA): TGTGCCTGGCACAGAATAGCCAAAAACATTCAGTACTTC. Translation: CAWHRIAKNIQYF.

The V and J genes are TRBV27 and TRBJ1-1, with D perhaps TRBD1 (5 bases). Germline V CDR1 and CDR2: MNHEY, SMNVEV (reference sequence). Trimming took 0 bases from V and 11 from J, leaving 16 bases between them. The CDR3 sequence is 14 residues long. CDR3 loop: CASSLSDTTNGAFF. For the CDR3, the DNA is TGTGCCAGCAGTTTATCGGACACCACAAATGGGGCTTTCTTT.

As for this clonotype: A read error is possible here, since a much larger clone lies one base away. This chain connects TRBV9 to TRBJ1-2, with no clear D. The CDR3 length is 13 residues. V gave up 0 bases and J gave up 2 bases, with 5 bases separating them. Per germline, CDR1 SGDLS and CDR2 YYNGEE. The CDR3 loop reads CASSVDPNYGYTF. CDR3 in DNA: TGTGCCAGCAGCGTAGACCCGAACTATGGCTACACCTTC.

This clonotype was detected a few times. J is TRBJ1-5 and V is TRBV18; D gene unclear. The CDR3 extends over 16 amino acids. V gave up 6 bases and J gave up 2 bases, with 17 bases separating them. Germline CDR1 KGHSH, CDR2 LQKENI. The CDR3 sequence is CASSLSLGRGNQPQHF. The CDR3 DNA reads TGTGCCAGCTCCCTCTCCTTAGGGAGGGGCAATCAGCCCCAGCATTTT.

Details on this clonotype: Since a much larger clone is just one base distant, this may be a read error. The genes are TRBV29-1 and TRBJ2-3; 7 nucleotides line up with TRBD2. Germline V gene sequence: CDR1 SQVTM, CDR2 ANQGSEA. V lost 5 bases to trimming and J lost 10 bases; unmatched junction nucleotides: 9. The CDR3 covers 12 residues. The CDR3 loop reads CSVREEPRSQYF. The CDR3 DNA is TGCAGCGTTCGGGAGGAACCTAGATCGCAGTATTTT.

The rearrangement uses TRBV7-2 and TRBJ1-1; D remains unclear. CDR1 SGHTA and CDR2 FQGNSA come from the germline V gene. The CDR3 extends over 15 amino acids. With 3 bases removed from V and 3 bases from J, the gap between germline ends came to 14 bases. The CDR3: CASSFVVGSYTEAFF. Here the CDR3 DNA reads TGTGCCAGCAGCTTTGTAGTAGGGAGTTACACTGAAGCTTTCTTT. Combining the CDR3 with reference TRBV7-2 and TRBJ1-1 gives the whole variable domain GAGVSQSPSNKVTEKGKDVELRCDPISGHTALYWYRQSLGQGLEFLIYFQGNSAPDKSGLPSDRFSAERTGGSVSTLTIQRTQQEDSAVYLCASSFVVGSYTEAFFGQGTRLTVV.

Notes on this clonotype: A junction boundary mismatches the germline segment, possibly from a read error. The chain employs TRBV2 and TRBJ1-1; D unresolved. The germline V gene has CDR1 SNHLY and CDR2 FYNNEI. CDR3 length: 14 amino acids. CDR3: CASSDGREGNEAFF. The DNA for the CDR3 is TGTGCCAGTAGTGATGGTAGAGAAGGGAATGAAGCTTTCTTT. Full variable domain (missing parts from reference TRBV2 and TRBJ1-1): EPEVTQTPSHQVTQMGQEVILRCVPISNHLYFYWYRQILGQKVEFLVSFYNNEISEKSEIFDDQFSVERPDGSNFTLKIRSTKLEDSAMYFCASSDGREGNEAFFGQGTRLTVV.